A selection of T cell receptor beta chains follows, all from one sample in a study of blood T cell repertoires in COVID-19. The protocol was immunoSEQ multiplex PCR, while the TCRdb copy is restricted to in-frame clones and leaves out a portion. The top ten hold more than 6.5% of the sample, which has a few hundred thousand clones, around 87% seen once. The sequenced material came from peripheral blood. The receptor source for this set is a woman in her 70s with active or convalescent COVID-19. Each CDR3 is given with its conserved first and last residue. The order of the fields is D gene, V gene, clone size, J gene, CDR3 protein, CDR3 DNA. The D gene is left open where the match is weak. Size is stated for part of the rows, as once, few or many counts, or as a class when the clone is expanded.

d_call: TRBD2
v_call: TRBV7-2
clone_size: NA
j_call: TRBJ2-1
cdr3_aa: CASSLSGGNEQFF
cdr3_nt: TGTGCCAGCAGCTTATCGGGGGGGAATGAGCAGTTCTTC

d_call: TRBD1
v_call: TRBV5-1
clone_size: NA
j_call: TRBJ1-6
cdr3_aa: CASSPAEDRGNSPLHF
cdr3_nt: TGCGCCAGCAGCCCCGCAGAGGACAGGGGAAATTCACCCCTCCACTTT

d_call: NA
v_call: TRBV6-6
clone_size: NA
j_call: TRBJ2-7
cdr3_aa: CASSYPGGEQYF
cdr3_nt: TGTGCCAGCAGTTACCCCGGGGGCGAGCAGTACTTC

d_call: NA
v_call: TRBV7-2
clone_size: NA
j_call: TRBJ1-5
cdr3_aa: CASSLTGAVPQHF
cdr3_nt: TGTGCCAGCAGCTTAACGGGAGCGGTGCCCCAGCATTTT

d_call: TRBD2
v_call: TRBV5-4
clone_size: NA
j_call: TRBJ2-7
cdr3_aa: CASSLWGRGGEQYF
cdr3_nt: TGTGCCAGCAGCTTGTGGGGCCGCGGGGGCGAGCAGTACTTC

d_call: NA
v_call: TRBV6-4
clone_size: few
j_call: TRBJ2-5
cdr3_aa: CASSGGGVLDTQETQYF
cdr3_nt: TGTGCCAGCAGTGGAGGGGGGGTGCTGGACACCCAAGAGACCCAGTACTTC

d_call: NA
v_call: TRBV19
clone_size: NA
j_call: TRBJ2-7
cdr3_aa: CASSNRDFYEQYF
cdr3_nt: TGTGCCAGTAGTAACAGGGATTTCTACGAGCAGTACTTC

d_call: NA
v_call: TRBV11-2
clone_size: few
j_call: TRBJ1-1
cdr3_aa: CASSLSSLMNTEAFF
cdr3_nt: TGTGCCAGCAGCCTAAGTAGCCTAATGAACACTGAAGCTTTCTTT

d_call: NA
v_call: TRBV19
clone_size: NA
j_call: TRBJ1-1
cdr3_aa: CASSIVGLGNTEAFF
cdr3_nt: TGTGCCAGTAGTATAGTAGGCCTAGGGAACACTGAAGCTTTCTTT

d_call: NA
v_call: TRBV7-2
clone_size: NA
j_call: TRBJ1-1
cdr3_aa: CASSFLGRYTEAFF
cdr3_nt: TGTGCCAGCAGCTTTCTTGGGAGATACACTGAAGCTTTCTTT

d_call: TRBD1
v_call: TRBV7-8
clone_size: NA
j_call: TRBJ1-5
cdr3_aa: CASSPGQGRGQPQHF
cdr3_nt: TGTGCCAGCAGCCCGGGACAGGGAAGAGGTCAGCCCCAGCATTTT

d_call: TRBD1
v_call: TRBV7-2
clone_size: few
j_call: TRBJ1-2
cdr3_aa: CASSLGRQGAYGYTF
cdr3_nt: TGTGCCAGCAGCTTAGGCAGACAGGGAGCCTATGGCTACACCTTC

d_call: NA
v_call: TRBV7-9
clone_size: NA
j_call: TRBJ1-3
cdr3_aa: CASSPQGSQNTIYF
cdr3_nt: TGTGCCAGCAGCCCCCAGGGGTCCCAAAACACCATATATTTT

d_call: TRBD1
v_call: TRBV14
clone_size: NA
j_call: TRBJ1-5
cdr3_aa: CASSLAGGNQPQHF
cdr3_nt: TGTGCCAGCAGCCTCGCAGGGGGAAACCAGCCCCAGCATTTT

d_call: NA
v_call: TRBV6-6
clone_size: NA
j_call: TRBJ1-1
cdr3_aa: CASSTGLNTEAFF
cdr3_nt: TGTGCCAGCAGTACCGGGTTGAACACTGAAGCTTTCTTT

d_call: TRBD1
v_call: TRBV10-3
clone_size: NA
j_call: TRBJ2-5
cdr3_aa: CAISSPDRAETQYF
cdr3_nt: TGTGCCATCAGTTCGCCCGACAGGGCAGAGACCCAGTACTTC

d_call: NA
v_call: TRBV29-1
clone_size: NA
j_call: TRBJ1-2
cdr3_aa: CSVAPGSRNYGYTF
cdr3_nt: TGCAGCGTTGCCCCCGGGAGTCGTAACTATGGCTACACCTTC

d_call: TRBD2
v_call: TRBV27
clone_size: NA
j_call: TRBJ2-7
cdr3_aa: CASSWEGEQYF
cdr3_nt: TGTGCCAGCAGTTGGGAGGGCGAGCAGTACTTC

d_call: NA
v_call: TRBV5-4
clone_size: few
j_call: TRBJ2-2
cdr3_aa: CASSLTVLTGELFF
cdr3_nt: TGTGCCAGCAGCTTGACGGTCCTCACCGGGGAGCTGTTTTTT

d_call: NA
v_call: TRBV6-5
clone_size: NA
j_call: TRBJ1-4
cdr3_aa: CASSRQSNEKLFF
cdr3_nt: TGTGCCAGCAGCCGACAGAGTAATGAAAAACTGTTTTTT

d_call: NA
v_call: TRBV6-2/TRBV6-3
clone_size: NA
j_call: TRBJ2-7
cdr3_aa: CASSSGSPYEQYF
cdr3_nt: TGTGCCAGCAGTTCCGGGAGCCCCTACGAGCAGTACTTC

d_call: NA
v_call: TRBV7-2
clone_size: few
j_call: TRBJ1-5
cdr3_aa: CASSLVEDNQPQHF
cdr3_nt: TGTGCCAGCAGCCTCGTGGAGGACAATCAGCCCCAGCATTTT

d_call: NA
v_call: TRBV3-1/TRBV3-2
clone_size: NA
j_call: TRBJ1-5
cdr3_aa: CASSLGGGANQPQHF
cdr3_nt: TGTGCCAGCAGCCTGGGAGGTGGAGCTAATCAGCCCCAGCATTTT

d_call: TRBD2
v_call: TRBV7-2
clone_size: NA
j_call: TRBJ2-5
cdr3_aa: CASSPSAGGGYELATQYF
cdr3_nt: TGTGCCAGCAGCCCGAGCGCTGGCGGGGGGTACGAGTTGGCGACCCAGTACTTC

d_call: NA
v_call: TRBV6-6
clone_size: NA
j_call: TRBJ1-2
cdr3_aa: CASSYPAGPNYGYTF
cdr3_nt: TGTGCCAGCAGTTACCCCGCAGGCCCCAACTATGGCTACACCTTC

d_call: TRBD1
v_call: TRBV5-6
clone_size: few
j_call: TRBJ1-2
cdr3_aa: CASSLDRGQRGYTF
cdr3_nt: TGTGCCAGCAGCTTAGACAGGGGGCAACGGGGCTACACCTTC

d_call: TRBD1
v_call: TRBV11-2
clone_size: NA
j_call: TRBJ1-1
cdr3_aa: CASSSDRVAEAFF
cdr3_nt: TGTGCCAGCAGTTCCGACAGGGTGGCTGAAGCTTTCTTT

d_call: NA
v_call: TRBV24-1
clone_size: NA
j_call: TRBJ2-3
cdr3_aa: CATSYSDTQYF
cdr3_nt: TGTGCCACGAGCTACTCAGATACGCAGTATTTT

d_call: NA
v_call: TRBV11-3
clone_size: NA
j_call: TRBJ2-1
cdr3_aa: CASSRRESSYNEQFF
cdr3_nt: TGTGCCAGCAGCCGAAGGGAGAGCTCCTACAATGAGCAGTTCTTC

d_call: NA
v_call: TRBV7-5
clone_size: NA
j_call: TRBJ1-2
cdr3_aa: CASPDSCYTF
cdr3_nt: TGTGCCAGCCCGGACTCGTGCTACACCTTC

d_call: NA
v_call: TRBV19
clone_size: NA
j_call: TRBJ1-2
cdr3_aa: CASSQGVGYTF
cdr3_nt: TGTGCCAGTAGTCAAGGGGTTGGCTACACCTTC

d_call: NA
v_call: TRBV19
clone_size: NA
j_call: TRBJ2-7
cdr3_aa: CASRGAKEQYF
cdr3_nt: TGTGCCAGTCGTGGGGCGAAGGAGCAGTACTTC

d_call: TRBD2
v_call: TRBV5-4
clone_size: NA
j_call: TRBJ2-2
cdr3_aa: CATGGVPGDGELFF
cdr3_nt: TGTGCAACCGGGGGGGTTCCAGGGGACGGGGAGCTGTTTTTT

d_call: TRBD2
v_call: TRBV7-3
clone_size: NA
j_call: TRBJ2-5
cdr3_aa: CASSWTSGGMETQYF
cdr3_nt: TGTGCCAGCAGCTGGACTAGCGGGGGGATGGAGACCCAGTACTTC

d_call: NA
v_call: TRBV5-1
clone_size: NA
j_call: TRBJ1-2
cdr3_aa: CASSSVGQANYGYTF
cdr3_nt: TGCGCCAGCAGCTCAGTGGGACAAGCTAACTATGGCTACACCTTC

d_call: TRBD1
v_call: TRBV18
clone_size: NA
j_call: TRBJ1-1
cdr3_aa: CASSPEQGALRAFF
cdr3_nt: TGTGCCAGCTCCCCTGAGCAGGGGGCACTGAGGGCTTTCTTT

d_call: NA
v_call: TRBV7-2
clone_size: NA
j_call: TRBJ2-7
cdr3_aa: CASSYDRIYEQYF
cdr3_nt: TGTGCCAGCAGCTATGACAGAATCTACGAGCAGTACTTC

d_call: NA
v_call: TRBV6-5
clone_size: NA
j_call: TRBJ1-1
cdr3_aa: CASCPGRGWIPEAFF
cdr3_nt: NA

d_call: TRBD1
v_call: TRBV6-4
clone_size: NA
j_call: TRBJ1-1
cdr3_aa: CASSTGTANTEAFF
cdr3_nt: TGTGCCAGCAGTACCGGGACAGCGAACACTGAAGCTTTCTTT

d_call: NA
v_call: TRBV6-6
clone_size: NA
j_call: TRBJ2-3
cdr3_aa: CASRAGPTDTQYF
cdr3_nt: TGTGCCAGCAGGGCGGGCCCGACAGATACGCAGTATTTT

d_call: NA
v_call: TRBV2
clone_size: NA
j_call: TRBJ1-1
cdr3_aa: CASSGRGGTEAFF
cdr3_nt: TGTGCCAGCAGCGGACGGGGGGGGACTGAAGCTTTCTTT

d_call: NA
v_call: TRBV29-1
clone_size: NA
j_call: TRBJ1-1
cdr3_aa: CSTRRANTEAFF
cdr3_nt: TGCAGTACAAGGAGGGCAAACACTGAAGCTTTCTTT

d_call: TRBD1
v_call: TRBV19
clone_size: NA
j_call: TRBJ1-2
cdr3_aa: CASKRGGNLSRGYTF
cdr3_nt: TGTGCCAGCAAGCGAGGGGGCAATCTGTCGCGTGGCTACACCTTC

d_call: NA
v_call: TRBV25-1
clone_size: NA
j_call: TRBJ2-7
cdr3_aa: CASSALHTVYEQYF
cdr3_nt: TGTGCCAGCAGTGCTCTTCACACAGTCTACGAGCAGTACTTC

d_call: NA
v_call: TRBV2
clone_size: NA
j_call: TRBJ1-5
cdr3_aa: CASSQDRRQPQHF
cdr3_nt: TGTGCCAGCAGCCAAGATAGGAGGCAGCCCCAGCATTTT

d_call: NA
v_call: TRBV4-3
clone_size: once
j_call: TRBJ1-5
cdr3_aa: CASSQDGQGTNQPQHF
cdr3_nt: TGCGCCAGCAGCCAAGATGGGCAGGGCACCAATCAGCCCCAGCATTTT

d_call: NA
v_call: TRBV14
clone_size: once
j_call: TRBJ2-2
cdr3_aa: CASSQGVGSGTGELFF
cdr3_nt: TGTGCCAGCAGCCAAGGAGTGGGCAGCGGGACCGGGGAGCTGTTTTTT

d_call: NA
v_call: TRBV5-1
clone_size: NA
j_call: TRBJ1-1
cdr3_aa: CASSLTGSTEAFF
cdr3_nt: TGCGCCAGCAGCTTGACGGGGAGCACTGAAGCTTTCTTT